Below are 22 T cell receptor beta chains sequenced from a single sample in a study of T cell responses to AZD1222 COVID-19 vaccine. Generated by immunoSEQ multiplex PCR, the TCRdb table keeps only in-frame clones and is missing some. The profile shows 190,000 or so clones, about 89% of them singletons. Sequences were derived from peripheral blood, sampled 28 days after the second AZD1222 dose. Source of these receptors: an adult who received the AZD1222 COVID-19 vaccine.

Here the CDR3 DNA reads TGTGCCAGCTCACCTTCTTTCCTAGCGGGCACAGATACGCAGTATTTT. The encoded protein is CASSPSFLAGTDTQYF. The gene calls are TRBV18 and TRBJ2-3, with 7 bases identical to TRBD2. Per germline, CDR1 KGHSH and CDR2 LQKENI. The CDR3 covers 16 residues. Trimming removed 3 bases from V and 1 base from J; junction bases left unmatched: 7.

Only one count was recorded for this clone. The chain employs TRBV5-1 and TRBJ1-3; D call uncertain. CDR3 length: 16 amino acids. Germline loops: CDR1 SGHRS, CDR2 YFSETQ. V was cut by 3 bases and J by 0 bases, with 13 bases left in between. CDR3 in DNA: TGCGCCAGCAGCTCCGCCATAGTTAGCTCTGGAAACACCATATATTTT. Translation: CASSSAIVSSGNTIYF.

The chain combines TRBV5-1 with TRBJ2-2; 9 bases align to TRBD2. With V trimmed by 9 bases and J by 9 bases, 9 bases remained unmatched. This CDR3 comprises 13 residues. Germline V gene data show CDR1 as SGHRS and CDR2 as YFSETQ. CDR3 DNA: TGCGCCACCCAGGCTAGCGGGACTCGGGAGCTGTTTTTT. Encoded protein: CATQASGTRELFF.

The J gene is TRBJ2-7, the V gene TRBV3-1 (or the pseudogene TRBV3-2); no firm D call. Germline CDR1 reads LGHDT; CDR2 reads YNNKEL (reference sequence). The CDR3 consists of 14 residues. V shed 2 bases and J shed 2 bases, with 10 bases lying between them. The CDR3 loop reads CASSQSYSPYEQYF. The CDR3 DNA reads TGTGCCAGCAGCCAATCGTACAGCCCCTACGAGCAGTACTTC.

The rearrangement joins TRBV7-3 to TRBJ2-5, with D possibly TRBD1 on 6 matching bases. Trimming stripped 1 base from V and 3 bases from J, with 9 bases between. The germline gives CDR1 SGHTA, CDR2 FQGTGA. The length of the CDR3 is 14 residues. The CDR3 is CASSLMPGEETQYF. DNA of the CDR3: TGTGCCAGCAGCTTAATGCCAGGGGAAGAGACCCAGTACTTC.

The count of this clone is one. The V gene is TRBV28, the J gene TRBJ2-7, with no clear D. This CDR3 is built from 10 residues. Germline lookup yields CDR1 MDHEN and CDR2 SYDVKM. Trimming removed 8 bases at V and 4 bases at J, with 6 bases between. CDR3 nucleotides: TGTGCCAGCGGCCGATACGAGCAGTACTTC. Protein sequence: CASGRYEQYF.

This rearrangement joins TRBV10-1 to TRBJ2-1; 7 nucleotides match TRBD2. Losses at the gene ends were 0 bases for V and 2 bases for J; bases not matched to a gene: 16. This CDR3 is 20 amino acids long. Germline V lookup: CDR1 WNHNN, CDR2 SYGVQD (reference sequence). CDR3 protein: CASSESKNPAGSGTYNEQFF. The CDR3 nucleotides read TGCGCCAGCAGTGAGTCAAAGAATCCAGCGGGGAGTGGGACCTACAATGAGCAGTTCTTC.

The rearrangement joins TRBV12-3 or TRBV12-4 to TRBJ1-5; no reliable D call. Trimming pared 1 base from V and 8 bases from J, leaving 9 bases between. The CDR3 extends over 13 amino acids. CDR3 protein: CASSLEWNKPQHF. For the CDR3, the DNA is TGTGCCAGCAGTTTAGAGTGGAACAAGCCCCAGCATTTT.

This clone was found once. V gene TRBV24-1 combines with J gene TRBJ1-5; D uncertain. The V gene lost 3 bases and the J gene lost 3 bases, with 8 bases spanning the gap. The length of the CDR3 is 14 residues. In germline, CDR1 is KGHDR, CDR2 SFDVKD. As DNA, the CDR3 is TGTGCCACCAGTGATGGTCCCTCCAATCAGCCCCAGCATTTT. Translation: CATSDGPSNQPQHF.

This chain joins TRBV4-1 and TRBJ2-1, with 9 bases identical to TRBD2. Germline values: CDR1 MGHRA, CDR2 YSYEKL. The V segment lost 1 base and the J segment 9 bases; nucleotides outside the gene matches: 10. The length of the CDR3 is 16 residues. Written as DNA, the CDR3 is TGCGCCAGCAGCCAAGGGGCTAGCGGGATTTTTGGTGAGCAGTTCTTC. It specifies CASSQGASGIFGEQFF.

For the CDR3, the DNA is TGTGCCAGTAGTATTTCAGATAGCAACACCGGGGAGCTGTTTTTT. This translates into CASSISDSNTGELFF. This sequence joins TRBV19 and TRBJ2-2; D call uncertain. This CDR3 spans 15 amino acids. Trimming removed 3 bases at V and 2 bases at J, with 10 bases between. The V gene's germline CDR1 is LNHDA and CDR2 SQIVND (reference sequence).

This chain links TRBV9 with TRBJ1-4; no reliable D call. V lost 4 bases, J lost 0 bases, and 10 bases lay in between. The CDR3 has 15 amino acids. Germline CDR1 SGDLS, CDR2 YYNGEE. The CDR3 sequence is CASSYTTATNEKLFF. In nucleotides, the CDR3 is TGTGCCAGCAGCTACACAACAGCAACTAATGAAAAACTGTTTTTT.

This chain uses TRBV6-5 with TRBJ1-5; 7 bases line up with TRBD1. The CDR3 is 15 amino acids. With V trimmed by 6 bases and J by 7 bases, 12 bases remained unmatched. CDR1 MNHEY and CDR2 SVGAGI come from the germline V gene. The CDR3 DNA reads TGTGCCAGCAGCCCCCCGAGACAGGGAGGACAGCCCCAGCATTTT. It encodes CASSPPRQGGQPQHF.

The CDR3 nucleotides are TGTGCCAGCAGTCCACAGGGGATAGATCAGCCCCAGCATTTT. Protein sequence: CASSPQGIDQPQHF. V is TRBV28 and J is TRBJ1-5, with 7 bases fitting TRBD1. Germline V lookup: CDR1 MDHEN, CDR2 SYDVKM. Unmatched junction bases numbered 6, after V lost 5 bases and J lost 5 bases. This CDR3 contains 14 residues. The complete variable domain, with remaining parts taken from reference TRBV28 and TRBJ1-5, reads DVKVTQSSRYLVKRTGEKVFLECVQDMDHENMFWYRQDPGLGLRLIYFSYDVKMKEKGDIPEGYSVSREKKERFSLILESASTNQTSMYLCASSPQGIDQPQHFGDGTRLSIL.

V gene TRBV6-6 combines with J gene TRBJ1-3; 7 positions match TRBD1. The CDR3 loop spans 15 amino acids. The V gene end was trimmed by 5 bases and the J gene end by 4 bases; junction bases not matched to a gene: 8. CDR1 MNHNY and CDR2 SVGAGI come from the germline V gene (reference sequence). This chain's CDR3 is CASSLVEGAGNTIYF. Here the CDR3 DNA reads TGTGCCAGCAGTCTCGTAGAGGGGGCGGGAAACACCATATATTTT.

This clone was picked up one time. This chain connects TRBV28 to TRBJ2-7, with D tentatively TRBD2 (6 bases). CDR3 length: 12 amino acids. Per the germline V gene, CDR1 is MDHEN and CDR2 is SYDVKM. Trimming took off 6 bases at V and 2 bases at J, with 8 bases between the two ends. CDR3 loop: CASSGRTYEQYF. The CDR3 DNA follows: TGTGCCAGCAGCGGGAGAACCTACGAGCAGTACTTC.

As for this clone: The sample holds other DNA sequences that translate to the same CDR3. J is TRBJ1-5 and V is TRBV24-1; D call uncertain. V lost 1 base, J lost 7 bases, and 4 bases lay in between. The CDR3 runs 12 residues. Germline lookup yields CDR1 KGHDR and CDR2 SFDVKD. CDR3 residues: CATSDLGQPQHF. The CDR3 DNA sequence: TGTGCCACCAGTGATTTAGGGCAGCCCCAGCATTTT.

The chain is built from TRBV6-5 and TRBJ1-2, with 10 positions matching TRBD1. This CDR3 contains 14 residues. CDR1 MNHEY and CDR2 SVGAGI come from the germline V gene. After removal of 6 bases from V and 7 bases from J, the junction contained 8 bases not matched to a gene. The CDR3 loop reads CASSATGGNGGYTF. The CDR3 DNA reads as TGTGCCAGCAGCGCGACAGGGGGCAACGGTGGCTACACCTTC.

The genes are TRBV10-3 and TRBJ1-1; D remains unclear. V dropped 4 bases and J dropped 0 bases, with 12 bases sitting between them. CDR1 is ENHRY, CDR2 SYGVKD, per germline. The CDR3 has 15 residues. In DNA, the CDR3 is TGTGCCATCAGTGGGGTGGGAAGCATGAACACTGAAGCTTTCTTT. This gives the protein CAISGVGSMNTEAFF.

The chain links TRBV11-3 to TRBJ1-6; no clear D. There are 16 residues in the CDR3. The V end was cut by 0 bases, the J end by 7 bases, with 13 bases between. Germline loops: CDR1 SGHNT, CDR2 YENEEA. Here the CDR3 DNA reads TGTGCCAGCAGCTTAGATCGGCCAAGGTGGAATTCACCCCTCCACTTT. It codes for CASSLDRPRWNSPLHF.

The V and J genes are TRBV27 and TRBJ1-2; D possibly corresponds to TRBD1 (5 bases). Germline CDR1 and CDR2: MNHEY and SMNVEV (reference sequence). CDR3 length: 12 amino acids. Between the trimmed V and J ends, which lost 5 bases and 6 bases, there was a span of 10 bases. CDR3 in amino acids: CASSRGSNGYTF. CDR3 DNA: TGTGCCAGCAGTAGGGGATCCAATGGCTACACCTTC.

The rearrangement joins TRBV19 to TRBJ2-5; TRBD1 matches 9 bases. V trimming: 3 bases; J trimming: 5 bases; junction bases outside the gene matches: 7. This CDR3 has 15 amino acids. CDR1 is LNHDA and CDR2 is SQIVND in the germline V gene (reference sequence). CDR3 nucleotides: TGTGCCAGTAGTATGGGGACAGGGCCAGGGGAGACCCAGTACTTC. Translated, it gives CASSMGTGPGETQYF.